The 31 T cell receptor beta chains presented below share a single source sample, sequenced in a study of response to subunit inactivated influenza vaccine. TCRdb re-derived calls from the RT-PCR reads in MiXCR, one entry per CDR3 protein. The repertoire holds over 400,000 distinct CDR3 sequences, with 13% as singletons. The input for sequencing was PBMCs from blood, taken about 40 days after vaccination. These receptors were taken from a man in his fifties or sixties who received an inactivated influenza vaccine.

This clonotype was counted ten times or more. V and J are TRBV10-3 and TRBJ2-7; weak D call: TRBD2 (5 bases). Trimming pared 4 bases from V and 3 bases from J, leaving 10 bases between. The length of the CDR3 is 13 residues. Per germline, CDR1 ENHRY and CDR2 SYGVKD. The CDR3 DNA sequence: TGTGCCATCAGTGCTGGAGGAGGCTACGAGCAGTACTTC. It translates to CAISAGGGYEQYF.

In its sample, this clonotype was seen a few times. This sequence joins TRBV29-1 and TRBJ1-6; weak D call: TRBD1 (5 bases). Trimming removed 8 bases from V and 0 bases from J, with 23 bases in between. The CDR3 length is 18 residues. The germline V gene encodes CDR1 SQVTM and CDR2 ANQGSEA. CDR3 protein: CSPNPWSPGLSYNSPLHF. Written as DNA, the CDR3 is TGCAGCCCCAACCCCTGGTCACCGGGGCTCTCCTATAATTCACCCCTCCACTTT.

This clonotype was counted ten times or more. The chain employs TRBV12-3 or TRBV12-4 and TRBJ2-1; D not certain. The CDR3 spans 17 residues. V dropped 7 bases and J dropped 0 bases, with 19 bases sitting between them. The DNA of the CDR3 is TGTGCCAGCACCTCGCTAGGGCAGGCGAGCTCCTACAATGAGCAGTTCTTC. It is translated as CASTSLGQASSYNEQFF.

This clonotype was seen a few times. V gene TRBV18 combines with J gene TRBJ2-5; D possibly corresponds to TRBD1 (6 bases). V lost 4 bases and J 2 bases, leaving 14 bases between the germline ends. The CDR3 sequence is 15 residues long. The germline V gene has CDR1 KGHSH and CDR2 LQKENI. CDR3 protein: CASSRLTGPQETQYF. CDR3 nucleotide sequence: TGTGCCAGCTCACGCTTGACAGGACCTCAAGAGACCCAGTACTTC.

Only a few counts were recorded for this clonotype. The chain combines TRBV29-1 with TRBJ2-4; D gene ambiguous. Germline loops: CDR1 SQVTM, CDR2 ANQGSEA. Trimming shortened V by 2 bases and J by 6 bases, and 14 bases separated the two germline ends. There are 14 residues in the CDR3. Here the CDR3 reads CSVEIRERRNIQYF. For the CDR3, the DNA is TGCAGCGTTGAAATAAGGGAACGGAGAAACATTCAGTACTTC. Full variable domain (missing parts from reference TRBV29-1 and TRBJ2-4): SAVISQKPSRDICQRGTSLTIQCQVDSQVTMMFWYRQQPGQSLTLIATANQGSEATYESGFVIDKFPISRPNLTFSTLTVSNMSPEDSSIYLCSVEIRERRNIQYFGAGTRLSVL.

This clonotype turned up a few times. The chain recombines TRBV10-3 with TRBJ2-3; D uncertain. This CDR3 spans 15 amino acids. Trimming cost V 3 bases and J 1 base, with 11 bases left between them. CDR1 is ENHRY, CDR2 SYGVKD, per germline. CDR3 loop: CAISDYARGTDTQYF. As DNA, the CDR3 is TGTGCCATCAGTGATTACGCACGGGGCACAGATACGCAGTATTTT.

The rearrangement uses TRBV29-1 and TRBJ1-1, with D possibly being TRBD1 (6 bases). The CDR3 covers 14 residues. V lost 3 bases and J 0 bases, leaving 11 bases between the germline ends. Germline V lookup: CDR1 SQVTM, CDR2 ANQGSEA. The CDR3 region is CSVDSQGLNTEAFF. Here the CDR3 DNA reads TGCAGCGTTGACTCACAGGGTTTGAACACTGAAGCTTTCTTT.

The chain combines TRBV7-9 with TRBJ2-2, with 8 bases aligning to TRBD1. The trim removed 4 bases at V and 0 bases at J, leaving 4 bases unmatched. The CDR3 has 16 amino acids. Germline V gene sequence: CDR1 SEHNR, CDR2 FQNEAQ (reference sequence). CDR3 protein: CASSSGTGSNTGELFF. The CDR3 DNA reads TGTGCCAGCAGCTCCGGGACAGGTTCGAACACCGGGGAGCTGTTTTTT.

In this sample, this clonotype turned up many times. V usage is TRBV6-2 or TRBV6-3 and J usage is TRBJ2-1; 8 nucleotides align to TRBD1. There are 15 residues in the CDR3. Germline V gene data show CDR1 as MNHEY and CDR2 as SVGEGT. Unmatched junction bases numbered 7, after V lost 5 bases and J lost 4 bases. The CDR3 is CASSKYRGIYNEQFF. The DNA of the CDR3 is TGTGCCAGCAGTAAATACAGGGGGATATACAATGAGCAGTTCTTC.

The table lists this clonotype with a few counts. The rearrangement uses TRBV18 and TRBJ2-4, with D perhaps given as TRBD1 or TRBD2 (6 bases each). Trimming took 3 bases from V and 3 from J, leaving 9 bases between them. Germline-derived CDR1 and CDR2 are KGHSH and LQKENI. The CDR3 sequence is 14 residues long. The CDR3 DNA reads TGTGCCAGCTCACCCGGGGGCCTCAAAAACATTCAGTACTTC. Translating it yields CASSPGGLKNIQYF.

This clonotype was recorded a few times. V is TRBV27 and J is TRBJ2-5, with D possibly matching TRBD2 (6 bases). Germline V gives CDR1 MNHEY, CDR2 SMNVEV (reference sequence). The CDR3 totals 18 residues. Trimming stripped 6 bases from V and 0 bases from J, with 23 bases between. The CDR3 DNA sequence: TGTGCCAGCAGCTCACCAGCCCGTGCAGGGAGGTACCAAGAGACCCAGTACTTC. It is translated as CASSSPARAGRYQETQYF.

This clonotype was seen a few times. The CDR3 DNA sequence: TGCGCCAGCAGCTTGAACGCGGGAGGGCAGTACAATGAGCAGTTCTTC. Translating gives CASSLNAGGQYNEQFF. The rearrangement joins TRBV5-1 to TRBJ2-1, with 9 bases aligning to TRBD2. J gave up 4 bases and V 1 base, and 6 bases lay outside the gene matches. Germline values: CDR1 SGHRS, CDR2 YFSETQ. CDR3 size: 16 residues.

The chain employs TRBV4-1 and TRBJ2-5, with D perhaps TRBD1 (6 bases). The ends were cut back, 1 base at V and 7 bases at J, with 16 bases in the middle. From germline, CDR1 is MGHRA and CDR2 YSYEKL. CDR3 length: 15 residues. CDR3 nucleotide sequence: TGCGCCAGCAGCCAAGGCGACAGGTCCCGTATGACCCAGTACTTC. Its protein is CASSQGDRSRMTQYF.

The gene calls are TRBV7-9 and TRBJ2-5, with TRBD1 matching 9 bases. The germline V gene encodes CDR1 SEHNR and CDR2 FQNEAQ (reference sequence). This CDR3 spans 16 amino acids. V shed 6 bases, J shed 2 bases, and the junction held 10 bases outside the gene matches. CDR3 in DNA: TGTGCCAGCAGTCGACCGGGACAGGGTACACAAGAGACCCAGTACTTC. Protein sequence: CASSRPGQGTQETQYF.

The sample holds a few counts of this clonotype. The V and J genes are TRBV28 and TRBJ2-2; 8 bases are shared with TRBD1. The germline gives CDR1 MDHEN, CDR2 SYDVKM. After removal of 4 bases from V and 7 bases from J, the junction contained 11 bases not matched to a gene. This CDR3 has 16 residues. The DNA of the CDR3 is TGTGCCAGCAGTTACAGGGGGTCTGGTTTTGGCGGGGAGCTGTTTTTT. The encoded protein is CASSYRGSGFGGELFF.

The V and J genes are TRBV20-1 and TRBJ1-1; D remains ambiguous. V was shortened by 1 base and J by 0 bases, with 9 bases between the two germline ends. The CDR3 has 14 residues. Germline loops: CDR1 DFQATT, CDR2 SNEGSKA (reference sequence). CDR3 loop: CSARANSLNTEAFF. DNA for the CDR3: TGCAGTGCTAGAGCCAACAGCTTGAACACTGAAGCTTTCTTT.

V usage is TRBV7-7 and J usage is TRBJ2-5, with D unclear. The CDR3 is made up of 13 amino acids. Deletions cut 3 bases from V and 4 bases from J, with 9 bases between. CDR1 and CDR2 from the germline V gene are SSHAT and FNYEAQ (reference sequence). The CDR3 coding sequence is TGTGCCAGCAGCTTCTGGCGAGGAGAGACCCAGTACTTC. It is translated as CASSFWRGETQYF.

This clonotype was counted only a few times. This chain uses TRBV10-3 with TRBJ2-1; TRBD1 or TRBD2 may be the D gene (5 bases each). This CDR3 region has 16 residues. Trimming pared 3 bases from V and 0 bases from J, leaving 12 bases between. Per the germline V gene, CDR1 is ENHRY and CDR2 is SYGVKD. The CDR3 DNA reads as TGTGCCATCAGTGACCAGCGGCAGGGCTCCTACAATGAGCAGTTCTTC. Translating gives CAISDQRQGSYNEQFF.

This clonotype was seen more than once but under ten times. The rearrangement uses TRBV18 and TRBJ1-5, with TRBD1 as a possible D gene (5 bases). V lost 3 bases and J 4 bases, leaving 13 bases between the germline ends. The CDR3 has 15 residues. Germline CDR1 and CDR2: KGHSH and LQKENI. Here the CDR3 DNA reads TGTGCCAGCTCACCCGGAACAGGACGTAATCAGCCCCAGCATTTT. Translation: CASSPGTGRNQPQHF.

This clonotype was found many times. The chain has TRBV29-1 and TRBJ1-6; D uncertain. The V gene's germline CDR1 is SQVTM and CDR2 ANQGSEA. CDR3 size: 13 residues. V was pared by 5 bases and J by 0 bases, with 5 bases between. In nucleotides, the CDR3 is TGCAGCGTTAAGAGCTCCTATAATTCACCCCTCCACTTT. Protein sequence: CSVKSSYNSPLHF.

At least ten counts were recorded for this clonotype. The chain uses TRBV20-1 and TRBJ2-3; TRBD2 might be the D (5 bases). CDR1 is DFQATT and CDR2 is SNEGSKA in the germline V gene (reference sequence). This CDR3 has 13 amino acids. V was cut by 0 bases and J by 6 bases, with 10 bases left in between. Written as DNA, the CDR3 is TGCAGTGCTAGAGAACCACTAGAGGATACGCAGTATTTT. Encoded protein: CSAREPLEDTQYF.

In this sample, this clonotype turned up many times. This chain connects TRBV7-2 to TRBJ2-7, with 7 bases lining up with TRBD1. CDR1 and CDR2 from the germline V gene are SGHTA and FQGNSA. CDR3 size: 15 residues. Unmatched junction bases numbered 12, after V lost 5 bases and J lost 5 bases. The CDR3 region has the DNA TGTGCCAGCAGCCGGATGACAGGGATGGGTCACGAGCAGTACTTC. Residues: CASSRMTGMGHEQYF.

This clonotype has more than one count but fewer than ten. In DNA, the CDR3 is TGTGCCAGCAGTTTACCCCTGCACGATGAGCAGTTCTTC. It codes for CASSLPLHDEQFF. The chain joins TRBV12-3 or TRBV12-4 to TRBJ2-1; D is ambiguous. The CDR3 consists of 13 residues. Trimming pared 2 bases from V and 8 bases from J, leaving 10 bases between.

This clonotype showed up many times. The gene calls are TRBV7-2 and TRBJ2-2; 10 positions match TRBD2. The CDR3 loop spans 15 amino acids. Germline loops: CDR1 SGHTA, CDR2 FQGNSA. V was pared by 4 bases and J by 6 bases, with 5 bases of the junction left unmatched. The CDR3 loop reads CASSSSGSVAGELFF. The CDR3 DNA sequence: TGTGCCAGCAGCTCTAGCGGGAGTGTGGCCGGGGAGCTGTTTTTT.

This clonotype occurred a few times. The chain is built from TRBV4-3 and TRBJ2-5, with 8 bases aligning to TRBD2. The J segment lost 5 bases and the V segment lost 4 bases, leaving 9 bases of the junction unmatched. Germline lookup yields CDR1 LGHNA and CDR2 YSLEER. This CDR3 spans 15 amino acids. In nucleotides, the CDR3 is TGCGCCAGCAGCCCCATAGGCAGCGGGGGCGAGACCCAGTACTTC. This translates into CASSPIGSGGETQYF.

The V and J genes are TRBV7-2 and TRBJ2-7, with a weak D call TRBD2 (6 bases). Germline V gene sequence: CDR1 SGHTA, CDR2 FQGNSA. CDR3 length: 17 amino acids. Trimming took off 6 bases at V and 2 bases at J, with 23 bases between the two ends. CDR3 protein: CASRYRATGTSTYEQYF. The CDR3 bases are TGTGCCAGCAGGTACCGAGCGACCGGGACTTCTACCTACGAGCAGTACTTC.

The chain links TRBV7-9 to TRBJ2-2, with 7 bases fitting TRBD1. The V and J ends lost 4 bases and 0 bases, in that order; junction bases with no gene match: 5. The CDR3 runs to 16 residues. Per germline, CDR1 SEHNR and CDR2 FQNEAQ (reference sequence). The CDR3 is CASSSTGAANTGELFF. CDR3 coding DNA: TGTGCCAGCAGCTCTACAGGGGCCGCGAACACCGGGGAGCTGTTTTTT.

This sequence joins TRBV7-2 and TRBJ1-5, with 11 nucleotides matching TRBD1. The germline gives CDR1 SGHTA, CDR2 FQGNSA. The CDR3 covers 16 residues. J was trimmed by 6 bases and V by 5 bases; bases with no gene match: 9. CDR3 loop: CASSDRDRGISQPQHF. CDR3 bases: TGTGCCAGCAGCGACCGGGACAGGGGGATCAGTCAGCCCCAGCATTTT.

V usage is TRBV6-2 or TRBV6-3 and J usage is TRBJ2-7; tentative D call: TRBD2 (5 bases). Germline loops: CDR1 MNHEY, CDR2 SVGEGT. The CDR3 is 14 amino acids. V was clipped by 7 bases and J by 3 bases, with 16 bases between them. This chain's CDR3 is CASTGYEDFYEQYF. In nucleotides, the CDR3 is TGTGCCAGCACCGGGTATGAGGACTTCTACGAGCAGTACTTC.

The chain carries TRBV7-9 and TRBJ2-1; D may be TRBD1 or TRBD2 (6 bases each). Germline V gives CDR1 SEHNR, CDR2 FQNEAQ (reference sequence). The CDR3 covers 15 residues. Trimming took off 4 bases at V and 12 bases at J, with 22 bases between the two ends. CDR3 in amino acids: CASSSLRGRPLRQFF. The CDR3 DNA is TGTGCCAGCAGCTCTCTGAGGGGGAGGCCCCTTAGGCAGTTCTTC.

This clonotype was counted a few times. This chain uses TRBV9 with TRBJ2-7, with 11 bases aligning to TRBD2. Unmatched junction bases numbered 8, after V lost 3 bases and J lost 6 bases. Per germline, CDR1 SGDLS and CDR2 YYNGEE. This CDR3 region has 15 residues. The CDR3 reads CASSETGTSGSEQYF. Here the CDR3 DNA reads TGTGCCAGCAGCGAGACCGGGACTAGCGGCTCCGAGCAGTACTTC.